This entry lists 13 T cell receptor beta chains sequenced from one sample in a study of shared clonotypes between healthy human individuals. Clones were sequenced by immunoSEQ multiplex PCR, and TCRdb holds only the in-frame ones, with some missing. This table has some 2,500,000 clones, roughly 92% appearing once. Sequencing was done on a sample of naive CD4+ T cells from PBMCs. Specified subset: CD45RA+ positively selected. The receptors shown here come from a man between 18 and 35 years old in good health. Some clones in this sample may be carry-over from other donors' samples.

The chain links TRBV28 to TRBJ1-6, with no clear D. Per germline, CDR1 MDHEN and CDR2 SYDVKM. The CDR3 totals 14 residues. V lost 7 bases to trimming and J lost 0 bases, with 7 bases between them. In nucleotides, the CDR3 is TGTGCCAGCAAAGGGTTCTCCTATAATTCACCCCTCCACTTT. It translates to CASKGFSYNSPLHF.

The V and J genes are TRBV6-5 and TRBJ1-2, with TRBD1 matching over 8 bases. CDR1 MNHEY and CDR2 SVGAGI come from the germline V gene. V shed 5 bases and J 0 bases; nucleotides not matched to a gene: 5. This CDR3 is built from 15 residues. CDR3 residues: CASSGQGFPNYGYTF. CDR3 in DNA: TGTGCCAGCAGTGGACAGGGATTCCCTAACTATGGCTACACCTTC.

The chain links TRBV29-1 to TRBJ2-1, with 9 bases matching TRBD2. There are 16 residues in the CDR3. The germline gives CDR1 SQVTM, CDR2 ANQGSEA. J was trimmed by 3 bases and V by 2 bases; bases with no gene match: 8. Here the CDR3 reads CSVERLASGNYNEQFF. DNA for the CDR3: TGCAGCGTTGAAAGGTTGGCTAGCGGGAACTACAATGAGCAGTTCTTC.

Here the CDR3 reads CASSTGWGKNIQYF. The CDR3 DNA follows: TGTGCCAGCAGCACCGGATGGGGCAAAAACATTCAGTACTTC. The chain has TRBV5-6 and TRBJ2-4; D unresolved. V shed 4 bases and J shed 3 bases, with 11 bases lying between them. Germline CDR1 is SGHDT and CDR2 is YYEEEE. CDR3 length equals 14 residues.

This chain links TRBV18 with TRBJ1-3; 9 bases map to TRBD1. Per germline, CDR1 KGHSH and CDR2 LQKENI. There are 16 residues in the CDR3. The junction had 6 bases not matched to a gene; V was cut back by 6 bases and J by 0 bases. CDR3 protein: CASSQWGQGSGNTIYF. The CDR3 coding sequence is TGTGCCAGCTCCCAATGGGGACAGGGCTCTGGAAACACCATATATTTT.

CDR3 coding DNA: TGTGCCAGCAGTGAAGTGGACAGTAAGGGCTACACCTTC. It translates to CASSEVDSKGYTF. The rearrangement joins TRBV6-1 to TRBJ1-2; perhaps TRBD1 as D (6 bases). The CDR3 is 13 residues long. Germline V CDR1 and CDR2: MNHNS, SASEGT. V was trimmed by 1 base and J by 8 bases, leaving 11 bases between them.

The chain joins TRBV28 to TRBJ2-1; TRBD2 matches at 12 bases. V trimming: 3 bases; J trimming: 6 bases; junction bases outside the gene matches: 3. CDR1 and CDR2 from the germline V gene are MDHEN and SYDVKM. CDR3 length: 15 residues. CDR3 coding DNA: TGTGCCAGCAGTTTCCAGACTAGCGGGAGCAATGAGCAGTTCTTC. It yields the protein CASSFQTSGSNEQFF.

The CDR3 loop reads CASSLEPTGNTEAFF. In nucleotides, the CDR3 is TGCGCCAGCAGCCTGGAACCAACGGGGAACACTGAAGCTTTCTTT. The chain employs TRBV5-1 and TRBJ1-1; no clear D gene. V lost 4 bases and J lost 1, with 14 bases in between. CDR1 is SGHRS, CDR2 YFSETQ, per germline. The length of the CDR3 is 15 residues.

This clone has only one observation. V usage is TRBV11-2 and J usage is TRBJ2-1; D is unresolved. Germline-derived CDR1 and CDR2 are SGHAT and FQNNGV. V lost 5 bases and J lost 4, with 15 bases in between. This CDR3 comprises 15 residues. The CDR3 reads CASSPQTFPYNEQFF. CDR3 DNA: TGTGCCAGCAGCCCCCAGACTTTCCCATACAATGAGCAGTTCTTC.

CDR3 in amino acids: CASSLAPGQGAGELFF. In nucleotides, the CDR3 is TGTGCCAGCAGCTTGGCCCCGGGGCAGGGGGCCGGGGAGCTGTTTTTT. J is TRBJ2-2 and V is TRBV5-4; 7 bases agree with TRBD1. Germline V gene data show CDR1 as SGHNT and CDR2 as YYREEE (reference sequence). The CDR3 extends over 16 amino acids. V trimming: 0 bases; J trimming: 6 bases; junction bases outside the gene matches: 8.

V gene TRBV7-9 combines with J gene TRBJ2-4; 7 nucleotides agree with TRBD1. V was pared by 5 bases and J by 1 base, with 5 bases of the junction left unmatched. Germline lookup yields CDR1 SEHNR and CDR2 FQNEAQ (reference sequence). This CDR3 comprises 15 residues. CDR3 in DNA: TGTGCCAGCAGCATCCTGGACAGGGCCAAAAACATTCAGTACTTC. This gives the protein CASSILDRAKNIQYF.

This sequence joins TRBV28 and TRBJ2-1; perhaps TRBD2 as D (7 bases). This CDR3 is built from 14 residues. V dropped 7 bases and J dropped 1 base, with 11 bases sitting between them. Germline V gene sequence: CDR1 MDHEN, CDR2 SYDVKM. The chain's CDR3 is CASTKGGSYNEQFF. CDR3 nucleotides: TGTGCCAGCACAAAGGGGGGGTCCTACAATGAGCAGTTCTTC.

The J gene is TRBJ1-5, the V gene TRBV7-2; 10 bases fit TRBD1. The V gene's germline CDR1 is SGHTA and CDR2 FQGNSA. The CDR3 has 15 amino acids. Unmatched junction bases numbered 7, after V lost 5 bases and J lost 6 bases. The CDR3 DNA reads TGTGCCAGCAGCCCAAGACAGGGGGCAGGTCAGCCCCAGCATTTT. Amino acids: CASSPRQGAGQPQHF.